The T cell receptor (beta chain) under discussion was sequenced for a study of naive and memory T cell subsets. Study observations and caveats: Potentially, T cell activation and differentiation skew this RNA-based measurement.

This clonotype was counted only a few times. As yet, its antigen is unknown. The CDR3 spans 17 residues. V was clipped by 1 base and J by 0 bases, with 13 bases between them. CDR1 and CDR2 from the germline V gene are SGHNT and YENEEA. Four PCR rounds used nested alpha and beta constant region primers plus the SP2 primer. For blood and skin samples, reverse transcription used TCR alpha and beta constant primers. Each CDR3 protein gets one entry after TCRdb re-called the 5' RACE reads with MiXCR. Among some 60,000 distinct CDR3 sequences listed, 6.5% to 8.5% were seen once. The library had UMIs added by 3' ligation of an oligonucleotide to TCR cDNA. Adult healthy volunteers gave 2.5 ml peripheral blood for whole-blood RNA. Input was roughly 1 to 1000 ng of DNase-treated total RNA without cell sorting.

This TCR was sampled from a female donor in good health. The V gene is TRBV11-3, the J gene TRBJ2-1, with D unclear. The DNA of the CDR3 is TGTGCCAGCAGCTTAGGTCCCTATCGGCCCTCCTACAATGAGCAGTTCTTC. This translates into CASSLGPYRPSYNEQFF.